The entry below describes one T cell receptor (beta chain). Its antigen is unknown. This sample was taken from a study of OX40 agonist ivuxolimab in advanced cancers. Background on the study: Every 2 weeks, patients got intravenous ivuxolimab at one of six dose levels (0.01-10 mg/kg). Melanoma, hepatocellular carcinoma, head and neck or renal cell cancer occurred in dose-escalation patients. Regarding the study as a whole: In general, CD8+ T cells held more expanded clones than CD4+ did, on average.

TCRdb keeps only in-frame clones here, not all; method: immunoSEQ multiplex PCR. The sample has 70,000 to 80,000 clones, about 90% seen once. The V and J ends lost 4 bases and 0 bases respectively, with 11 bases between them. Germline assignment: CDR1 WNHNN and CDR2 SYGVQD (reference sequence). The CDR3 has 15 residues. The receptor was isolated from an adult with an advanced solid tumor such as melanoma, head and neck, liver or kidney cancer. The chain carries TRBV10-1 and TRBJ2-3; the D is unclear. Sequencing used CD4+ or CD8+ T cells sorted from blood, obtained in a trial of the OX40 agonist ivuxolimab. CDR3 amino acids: CASSAMTASTDTQYF. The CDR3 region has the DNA TGCGCCAGCAGTGCAATGACCGCTAGCACAGATACGCAGTATTTT.